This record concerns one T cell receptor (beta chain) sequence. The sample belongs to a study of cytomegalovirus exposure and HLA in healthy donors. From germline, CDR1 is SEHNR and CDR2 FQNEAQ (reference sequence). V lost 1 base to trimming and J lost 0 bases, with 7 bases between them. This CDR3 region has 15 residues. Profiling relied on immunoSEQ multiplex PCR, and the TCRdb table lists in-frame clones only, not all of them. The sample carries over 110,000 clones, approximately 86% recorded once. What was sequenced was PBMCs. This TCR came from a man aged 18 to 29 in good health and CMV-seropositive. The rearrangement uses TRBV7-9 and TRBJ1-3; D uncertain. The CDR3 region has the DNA TGTGCCAGCAGCTTAGGCCAGTTCTCTGGAAACACCATATATTTT. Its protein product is CASSLGQFSGNTIYF.